This T cell receptor beta chain appears in the sequencing data of a study of cytomegalovirus exposure and HLA in healthy donors. At the level of the study: Early on, a data release was issued that held 80 million or so unique TCRs from HLA-typed donors.

The PCR made use of 60 Vbeta and 13 Jbeta primers. Profiling relied on immunoSEQ multiplex PCR, and the TCRdb table lists in-frame clones only, not all of them. The sample carries more than 85,000 clones, over 8% recorded once. Study conclusions and caveats: Cytomegalovirus status was reportedly diagnosed by the classifier with high specificity and sensitivity.

This CDR3 has 17 residues. Per the germline V gene, CDR1 is LGHNA and CDR2 is YSLEER. The J segment lost 5 bases and the V segment lost 1 base, leaving 8 bases of the junction unmatched. Unrecorded immune exposures were likely, despite nominal health at sampling. This clone is labeled as medium-sized (0.01 to 0.1%). Its antigen is as yet unknown. This chain uses TRBV4-3 with TRBJ1-1, with 12 bases fitting TRBD1. The sequenced material came from PBMCs. The TCR sequence derives from a man aged 50-59 years in good health and CMV-seropositive. The CDR3 spells CASSQAPGQGARTEAFF. DNA for the CDR3: TGCGCCAGCAGCCAAGCTCCGGGACAGGGGGCGCGAACTGAAGCTTTCTTT.